Following are 32 T cell receptor beta chains from one sample sequenced in a study of blood T cell repertoires in COVID-19. The assay was immunoSEQ multiplex PCR, and TCRdb's table has in-frame clones only and misses some. The sample yields roughly 150,000 clones, 65% to 85% seen once. Sequencing used PBMCs or T cells enriched from blood (not recorded which). These receptors all come from a man in his forties or fifties who had recovered from COVID-19.

In this sample, this clone turned up a few times. This chain uses TRBV23-1 with TRBJ2-7; 9 bases line up with TRBD1. TRBV23-1 is annotated as an ORF whose role is uncertain. The ends lost 4 bases at V and 9 bases at J; junction bases unmatched: 10. There are 14 residues in the CDR3. The CDR3 coding sequence is TGCGCCAGCAGTCGATATGGACAGGGGTGGGGGCAGTACGTC. This codes for CASSRYGQGWGQYV.

This clone was seen only a few times. The chain combines TRBV5-6 with TRBJ1-4; TRBD1 aligns across 7 bases. The CDR3 is made up of 17 amino acids. Germline trimming cut 3 bases from V and 5 bases from J; bases unmatched to any gene: 13. Looked up from germline, CDR1 is SGHDT and CDR2 is YYEEEE. The CDR3 region is CASSSIIRQGLNEKLFF. CDR3 nucleotide sequence: TGTGCCAGCAGCTCTATAATAAGACAGGGCTTAAATGAAAAACTGTTTTTT.

This chain connects TRBV7-6 to TRBJ2-3, with 10 bases fitting TRBD2. The CDR3 runs 17 residues. With 4 bases clipped from V and 6 bases from J, the junction kept 13 bases outside the gene matches. Germline lookup yields CDR1 SGHVS and CDR2 FNYEAQ. The CDR3 bases are TGTGCCAGCAGCTCCGAGTTTAGCGGGGGGTTTATCGATACGCAGTATTTT. Protein: CASSSEFSGGFIDTQYF.

CDR3 in amino acids: CASSVVPAGGELFF. The CDR3 region has the DNA TGTGCCAGCAGCGTAGTTCCGGCGGGGGGGGAGCTGTTTTTT. V and J are TRBV9 and TRBJ2-2; the D gene is possibly TRBD2 (6 bases). V lost 0 bases, J lost 8 bases, and 11 bases lay in between. The CDR3 is made up of 14 amino acids. The germline V gene encodes CDR1 SGDLS and CDR2 YYNGEE.

CDR3 nucleotides: TGTGCCAGCAGCGGGAGAGGAAACACCATATATTTT. Amino acids: CASSGRGNTIYF. The V and J genes are TRBV9 and TRBJ1-3; D ambiguous. Germline assignment: CDR1 SGDLS and CDR2 YYNGEE. The CDR3 consists of 12 residues. The germline V and J ends were trimmed by 3 bases and 4 bases, with 5 bases remaining between them.

This clone was detected a few times. The CDR3 reads CASQVDPAYGYTF. In nucleotides, the CDR3 is TGTGCCAGTCAGGTCGATCCAGCCTATGGCTACACCTTC. The chain carries TRBV19 and TRBJ1-2; D unresolved. V gave up 8 bases and J gave up 4 bases, with 14 bases separating them. Germline V CDR1 and CDR2: LNHDA, SQIVND (reference sequence). This CDR3 is built from 13 residues.

This CDR3 is CASRGTAANTGELFF. The CDR3 DNA follows: TGTGCCAGTCGGGGGACTGCGGCGAACACCGGGGAGCTGTTTTTT. The chain is built from TRBV19 and TRBJ2-2; maybe TRBD2 (6 bases). The V and J ends lost 8 bases and 0 bases respectively, with 13 bases between them. The germline V gene has CDR1 LNHDA and CDR2 SQIVND (reference sequence). The CDR3 is made up of 15 amino acids.

The chain is built from TRBV7-2 and TRBJ1-1; D is unclear. Germline V CDR1 and CDR2: SGHTA, FQGNSA. This CDR3 has 13 residues. V gave up 3 bases and J gave up 0 bases, with 5 bases separating them. The CDR3 loop is CASSFLLNTEAFF. CDR3 coding DNA: TGTGCCAGCAGCTTTCTCCTGAACACTGAAGCTTTCTTT.

The chain links TRBV10-2 to TRBJ2-7; 11 bases are a match to TRBD2. The CDR3 covers 15 residues. CDR1 is WSHSY, CDR2 SAAADI, per germline. Trimming took 5 bases from V and 2 from J; bases not matched to a gene: 5. The CDR3, as DNA: TGCGCCAGCAGTTTGGGACTAGCGGACGCCTACGAGCAGTACGTC. Translation gives CASSLGLADAYEQYV.

V gene TRBV6-5 combines with J gene TRBJ2-3, with D unclear. CDR1 and CDR2 (germline): MNHEY, SVGAGI. The ends were cut back, 6 bases at V and 4 bases at J, with 8 bases in the middle. The CDR3 has 12 residues. As DNA, the CDR3 is TGTGCCAGCAGCTCCACGGCAGATACGCAGTATTTT. This translates into CASSSTADTQYF.

The chain joins TRBV7-7 to TRBJ2-3; weak D call: TRBD2 (7 bases). Trimming pared 0 bases from V and 5 bases from J, leaving 12 bases between. Per the germline V gene, CDR1 is SSHAT and CDR2 is FNYEAQ (reference sequence). The CDR3 has 15 amino acids. This chain's CDR3 is CASSLAGGAGDTQYF. The CDR3 coding sequence is TGTGCCAGCAGCTTAGCGGGGGGGGCCGGAGATACGCAGTATTTT.

A few counts support this clone. In DNA form, the CDR3 reads TGTGCCAGCATGCCCTCGTGGGGGGGCTCCTACGAGCAGTACTTC. The encoded protein is CASMPSWGGSYEQYF. The gene calls are TRBV2 and TRBJ2-7, with 7 bases that match TRBD2. CDR3 size: 15 residues. J lost 0 bases, V lost 7 bases, and 9 bases had no gene match. From germline, CDR1 is SNHLY and CDR2 FYNNEI.

The V gene is TRBV4-1, the J gene TRBJ2-7; no firm D call. This CDR3 has 13 amino acids. Germline V gene sequence: CDR1 MGHRA, CDR2 YSYEKL. DNA for the CDR3: TGCGTCAGCAGCCAAGATCCGGGCTACGAGCAGTACGTC. Translation: CVSSQDPGYEQYV.

The chain is built from TRBV4-1 and TRBJ2-3, with 7 positions matching TRBD2. Germline V gene lookup returns CDR1 MGHRA and CDR2 YSYEKL. J lost 5 bases, V lost 7 bases, and 9 bases had no gene match. The CDR3 covers 14 residues. This CDR3 reads CASNSWGGGDTQYF. Written as DNA, the CDR3 is TGCGCCAGCAATAGTTGGGGCGGGGGAGATACGCAGTATTTT.

This chain uses TRBV7-8 with TRBJ2-1; TRBD2 aligns across 10 bases. The length of the CDR3 is 15 residues. V gave up 1 base and J gave up 7 bases; unmatched junction bases: 4. Germline CDR1 is SGHVS and CDR2 is FQNEAQ. CDR3 loop: CASSLGLAGVNEQFF. Here the CDR3 DNA reads TGTGCCAGCAGCTTAGGTCTAGCGGGGGTGAATGAGCAGTTCTTC. The full variable domain, in which reference TRBV7-8 and TRBJ2-1 provide the parts outside the CDR3, is GAGVSQSPRYKVAKRGQDVALRCDPISGHVSLFWYQQALGQGPEFLTYFQNEAQLDKSGLPSDRFFAERPEGSVSTLKIQRTQQEDSAVYLCASSLGLAGVNEQFFGPGTRLTVL.

The chain recombines TRBV7-8 with TRBJ1-5; TRBD1 aligns across 7 bases. Germline V lookup: CDR1 SGHVS, CDR2 FQNEAQ. Trimming took 3 bases from V and 5 from J; bases not matched to a gene: 10. The CDR3 covers 16 residues. The CDR3 nucleotides are TGTGCCAGCAGCTTTGGGCAGGGGGGTACCGATCAGCCCCAGCATTTT. The encoded protein is CASSFGQGGTDQPQHF. The whole variable domain, filled in from reference TRBV7-8 and TRBJ1-5, reads GAGVSQSPRYKVAKRGQDVALRCDPISGHVSLFWYQQALGQGPEFLTYFQNEAQLDKSGLPSDRFFAERPEGSVSTLKIQRTQQEDSAVYLCASSFGQGGTDQPQHFGDGTRLSIL.

This chain links TRBV5-5 with TRBJ1-2; 9 nucleotides agree with TRBD1. Germline V gives CDR1 SGHKS, CDR2 YYEKEE (reference sequence). Trimming took 0 bases from V and 8 from J; bases not matched to a gene: 8. This CDR3 contains 15 residues. Written as DNA, the CDR3 is TGTGCCAGCAGCTTGGCTAGGGGACAGGGAGGCGGCTACACCTTC. Its protein product is CASSLARGQGGGYTF.

The gene calls are TRBV6-5 and TRBJ1-2, with D maybe TRBD1 (6 bases). Germline V gives CDR1 MNHEY, CDR2 SVGAGI. The CDR3 consists of 16 residues. Trimming left V 0 bases short and J 8 bases short, with 19 bases between. CDR3: CASSYSAGGPYRGYTF. The CDR3 nucleotides read TGTGCCAGCAGTTACTCGGCGGGGGGCCCGTATAGAGGCTACACCTTC.

This clone is a singleton in its sample. The rearrangement links TRBV20-1 to TRBJ2-5, with 7 bases matching TRBD1. The CDR3 is 11 amino acids. Germline V gene lookup returns CDR1 DFQATT and CDR2 SNEGSKA (reference sequence). J gave up 10 bases and V 6 bases, and 8 bases lay outside the gene matches. Here the CDR3 reads CSAHGTVGQYF. The CDR3 nucleotides are TGCAGTGCCCATGGGACAGTGGGCCAGTACTTC.

The CDR3 bases are TGTGCCAGCAGTATCGACAGGGAGCCCTACGAGCAGTACTTC. Translated, it gives CASSIDREPYEQYF. The chain couples TRBV6-5 to TRBJ2-7; TRBD1 matches at 7 bases. The CDR3 runs 14 residues. The germline V gene encodes CDR1 MNHEY and CDR2 SVGAGI. Trimming cost V 5 bases and J 2 bases; bases outside gene matches: 6.

The V call is TRBV18, the J call TRBJ1-2; TRBD1 might be the D (6 bases). The CDR3 totals 16 residues. V gave up 3 bases and J gave up 0 bases, with 14 bases separating them. Per the germline V gene, CDR1 is KGHSH and CDR2 is LQKENI. This CDR3 reads CASSPAGAISNYGYTF. CDR3 nucleotides: TGTGCCAGCTCACCCGCAGGGGCTATATCTAACTATGGCTACACCTTC.

The V call is TRBV9, the J call TRBJ2-1; D might be TRBD2 (5 bases). The V gene lost 3 bases and the J gene lost 2 bases, with 12 bases spanning the gap. This CDR3 is 15 amino acids long. Germline CDR1 reads SGDLS; CDR2 reads YYNGEE. This CDR3 is CASSADDGTYNEQFF. DNA for the CDR3: TGTGCCAGCAGCGCAGACGACGGGACCTACAATGAGCAGTTCTTC.

This clone was picked up many times. The V gene is TRBV9, the J gene TRBJ1-1; the D gene is possibly TRBD1 (6 bases). This CDR3 comprises 14 residues. In germline, CDR1 is SGDLS, CDR2 YYNGEE. Trimming shortened V by 4 bases and J by 5 bases, and 15 bases separated the two germline ends. In nucleotides, the CDR3 is TGTGCCAGCAGCCCACTGCGGGGGGCGACTGAAGCTTTCTTT. This encodes CASSPLRGATEAFF. Based on the CDR3 plus reference TRBV9 and TRBJ1-1, the full variable domain is DSGVTQTPKHLITATGQRVTLRCSPRSGDLSVYWYQQSLDQGLQFLIQYYNGEERAKGNILERFSAQQFPDLHSELNLSSLELGDSALYFCASSPLRGATEAFFGQGTRLTVV.

This clone occurred a few times. Here the CDR3 reads CASSQDRGGGYGYTF. CDR3 coding DNA: TGTGCCAGCAGCCAAGATCGCGGGGGGGGCTATGGCTACACCTTC. This chain uses TRBV3-1 (or the pseudogene TRBV3-2) with TRBJ1-2; tentatively, D is TRBD1 (5 bases). Germline CDR1 and CDR2: LGHDT and YNNKEL (reference sequence). V was clipped by 0 bases and J by 4 bases, with 12 bases between them. This CDR3 contains 15 residues.

This chain connects TRBV19 to TRBJ2-1; tentatively, D is TRBD1 (6 bases). The CDR3 sequence is 16 residues long. V dropped 4 bases and J dropped 0 bases, with 13 bases sitting between them. Per the germline V gene, CDR1 is LNHDA and CDR2 is SQIVND (reference sequence). In DNA form, the CDR3 reads TGTGCCAGTAGTACCTATACAGGGTCCTCCTACAATGAGCAGTTCTTC. Its protein is CASSTYTGSSYNEQFF.

This clone appeared a few times. The chain is built from TRBV24-1 and TRBJ1-5, with D unclear. This CDR3 has 16 amino acids. Trimming shortened V by 5 bases and J by 2 bases, and 15 bases separated the two germline ends. The germline V gene has CDR1 KGHDR and CDR2 SFDVKD. CDR3 DNA sequence: TGTGCCACCAGTGCTGGAGGCCAGCCACGCAATCAGCCCCAGCATTTT. As protein: CATSAGGQPRNQPQHF.

A single count supports this clone. The chain recombines TRBV30 with TRBJ1-3; TRBD1 agrees at 8 bases. The germline gives CDR1 GTSNPN, CDR2 SVGIG (reference sequence). Unmatched junction bases numbered 9, after V lost 4 bases and J lost 4 bases. This CDR3 has 15 residues. The CDR3 nucleotides are TGTGCCTGGACCCGCGGACAGGGCTCCGGAAACACCATATATTTT. It encodes CAWTRGQGSGNTIYF. The variable domain in full, completed from reference TRBV30 and TRBJ1-3, reads SQTIHQWPATLVQPVGSPLSLECTVEGTSNPNLYWYRQAAGRGLQLLFYSVGIGQISSEVPQNLSASRPQDRQFILSSKKLLLSDSGFYLCAWTRGQGSGNTIYFGEGSWLTVV.

This clone came up a few times. The rearrangement joins TRBV13 to TRBJ2-5; TRBD1 agrees at 8 bases. The CDR3 runs to 15 residues. The germline V gene has CDR1 PRHDT and CDR2 FYEKMQ (reference sequence). Trimming took 4 bases from V and 5 from J; bases not matched to a gene: 9. The CDR3 loop reads CASSSAQDRAETQYF. CDR3 DNA sequence: TGTGCCAGCAGCTCCGCCCAGGACAGGGCCGAGACCCAGTACTTC.

The chain has TRBV7-9 and TRBJ1-3; D might be TRBD1 (5 bases). The V gene lost 8 bases and the J gene lost 1 base, with 12 bases spanning the gap. Germline lookup yields CDR1 SEHNR and CDR2 FQNEAQ (reference sequence). This CDR3 contains 14 residues. CDR3 sequence (DNA): TGTGCCAGCTCCACGGGGGGTTCTGGAAACACCATATATTTT. Protein: CASSTGGSGNTIYF.

The chain links TRBV7-3 to TRBJ2-2; 7 nucleotides align to TRBD1. Trimming at V came to 6 bases and at J to 5 bases, leaving 6 bases not matched to a gene. The germline CDR1 and CDR2 sequences are SGHTA and FQGTGA. The CDR3 contains 14 residues. In nucleotides, the CDR3 is TGTGCCAGCAGATGGGACAGTAATACCGGGGAGCTGTTTTTT. Residues: CASRWDSNTGELFF.

This clone was seen a single time. The chain combines TRBV9 with TRBJ2-5, with D unresolved. The CDR3 is 17 residues long. Trimming pared 0 bases from V and 3 bases from J, leaving 18 bases between. Germline CDR1 reads SGDLS; CDR2 reads YYNGEE. CDR3 in amino acids: CASSVGPRSAWEETQYF. The CDR3 DNA sequence: TGTGCCAGCAGCGTAGGACCGAGGAGCGCGTGGGAAGAGACCCAGTACTTC.

The gene calls are TRBV5-1 and TRBJ2-1; D not certain. The CDR3 consists of 11 residues. Trimming took 5 bases from V and 9 from J, leaving 9 bases between them. Germline assignment: CDR1 SGHRS and CDR2 YFSETQ. CDR3 DNA: TGCGCCAGCAGTCAAAACGGTGAGCAGTTCTTC. Its protein is CASSQNGEQFF.